Each of the 28 T cell receptor beta chains below was sequenced from the same sample in a study of blood T cell repertoires in COVID-19 (dated by TCRdb to 2020 to 2021). The protocol used for the library was the immunoSEQ multiplex PCR assay. TCRdb's version of the immuneACCESS table is confined to in-frame rearrangements and falls short of the full clone set. An unresolved V gene accounts for under half of the shortfall where checked; the remainder is of unknown origin. The sample table contains 200,000 to 250,000 clones; only one count was recorded for 92% of them. 0.7% to 0.85% of the sample rests with the top ten. Sequencing was done on a sample of peripheral blood. Receptors were obtained from a man aged 55 to 70 with COVID-19, enrolled during active disease.

The V and J genes are TRBV6-5 and TRBJ1-3; D is undetermined. V lost 8 bases and J 2 bases, leaving 10 bases between the germline ends. The CDR3 consists of 13 residues. The V gene's germline CDR1 is MNHEY and CDR2 SVGAGI. The CDR3 sequence is CASRLAAGNTIYF. The CDR3, as DNA: TGTGCCAGCCGTTTGGCTGCTGGAAACACCATATATTTT.

The rearrangement links TRBV6-5 to TRBJ2-7, with D tentatively TRBD2 (7 bases). Germline V gene lookup returns CDR1 MNHEY and CDR2 SVGAGI. This CDR3 contains 16 residues. Trimming took 2 bases from V and 0 from J, leaving 14 bases between them. Here the CDR3 reads CASSYEGGGLSYEQYF. The CDR3 bases are TGTGCCAGCAGTTACGAGGGGGGGGGCCTCTCCTACGAGCAGTACTTC.

This clone was counted once. The chain has TRBV3-1 (or the pseudogene TRBV3-2) and TRBJ2-3; D might be TRBD1 (7 bases). Trimming removed 5 bases from V and 3 bases from J, with 12 bases in between. CDR1 and CDR2 from the germline V gene are LGHDT and YNNKEL (reference sequence). The CDR3 extends over 14 amino acids. The CDR3 sequence is CASSGGTVTDTQYF. CDR3 DNA: TGTGCCAGCAGCGGGGGGACAGTGACAGATACGCAGTATTTT.

The chain uses TRBV5-5 and TRBJ1-4, with D hard to call. The CDR3 consists of 15 residues. V lost 4 bases and J 5 bases, leaving 15 bases between the germline ends. The germline V gene encodes CDR1 SGHKS and CDR2 YYEKEE (reference sequence). The CDR3 here is CASSGYDISNEKLFF. CDR3 in DNA: TGTGCCAGCAGCGGGTACGACATCTCGAATGAAAAACTGTTTTTT.

This chain connects TRBV24-1 to TRBJ2-3; unclear D gene. This CDR3 is 17 amino acids long. V dropped 4 bases and J dropped 2 bases, with 18 bases sitting between them. The V gene's germline CDR1 is KGHDR and CDR2 SFDVKD. This CDR3 is CATSDLAAPFNTDTQYF. DNA of the CDR3: TGTGCCACCAGTGACCTCGCGGCACCCTTTAACACAGATACGCAGTATTTT.

The DNA of the CDR3 is TGTGCCAGCAGTTTATCGGGGGTAGGGGGGGACGAATACAATGAGCAGTTCTTC. Encoded protein: CASSLSGVGGDEYNEQFF. The chain employs TRBV27 and TRBJ2-1; a possible D gene is TRBD2 (7 bases). Looked up from germline, CDR1 is MNHEY and CDR2 is SMNVEV (reference sequence). Trimming shortened V by 0 bases and J by 4 bases, and 19 bases separated the two germline ends. This CDR3 is 18 amino acids long.

This chain joins TRBV30 and TRBJ1-2, with unresolved D. V lost 5 bases, J lost 2 bases, and 9 bases lay in between. The CDR3 totals 12 residues. Germline V gives CDR1 GTSNPN, CDR2 SVGIG (reference sequence). This CDR3 reads CAWFTSNYGYTF. As DNA, the CDR3 is TGTGCCTGGTTTACATCAAACTATGGCTACACCTTC.

This clone was picked up one time. This rearrangement joins TRBV9 to TRBJ2-3, with 8 bases aligning to TRBD2. Germline V CDR1 and CDR2: SGDLS, YYNGEE. The CDR3 is made up of 15 amino acids. Trimming cost V 0 bases and J 2 bases; bases outside gene matches: 2. Here the CDR3 reads CASSVAGGYTDTQYF. The CDR3 bases are TGTGCCAGCAGCGTAGCGGGGGGGTACACAGATACGCAGTATTTT.

The chain's CDR3 is CASSRPSGASYEQYF. The CDR3 DNA sequence: TGTGCCAGCAGCCGACCTAGCGGCGCCTCCTACGAGCAGTACTTC. This chain connects TRBV3-1 (or the pseudogene TRBV3-2) to TRBJ2-7; TRBD2 aligns across 7 bases. Trimming cost V 4 bases and J 0 bases; bases outside gene matches: 6. Germline V gives CDR1 LGHDT, CDR2 YNNKEL (reference sequence). The CDR3 has 15 amino acids.

The CDR3 sequence is CASSLAPGVEEKLFF. The CDR3 nucleotides are TGCGCCAGCAGCTTGGCACCGGGAGTCGAGGAAAAACTGTTTTTT. The V call is TRBV5-1, the J call TRBJ1-4; D is uncertain. Per the germline V gene, CDR1 is SGHRS and CDR2 is YFSETQ. This CDR3 comprises 15 residues. V lost 0 bases and J 8 bases, leaving 14 bases between the germline ends.

The gene calls are TRBV2 and TRBJ1-2, with 9 bases fitting TRBD1. This CDR3 is built from 14 residues. Germline values: CDR1 SNHLY, CDR2 FYNNEI. The V gene end was trimmed by 8 bases and the J gene end by 7 bases; junction bases not matched to a gene: 11. CDR3 sequence: CASQPGQGYFGYTF. The DNA for the CDR3 is TGTGCCAGCCAGCCGGGACAGGGCTACTTTGGCTACACCTTC.

V gene TRBV7-9 combines with J gene TRBJ2-3; 7 positions match TRBD2. Germline V lookup: CDR1 SEHNR, CDR2 FQNEAQ (reference sequence). CDR3 length: 16 amino acids. V lost 4 bases and J lost 2; bases outside the gene matches: 9. Here the CDR3 reads CASSSGLSDFTDTQYF. The CDR3 nucleotides are TGTGCCAGCAGCTCGGGACTATCGGACTTCACAGATACGCAGTATTTT. Together with reference TRBV7-9 and TRBJ2-3, the CDR3 gives the full variable domain: DTGVSQNPRHKITKRGQNVTFRCDPISEHNRLYWYRQTLGQGPEFLTYFQNEAQLEKSRLLSDRFSAERPKGSFSTLEIQRTEQGDSAMYLCASSSGLSDFTDTQYFGPGTRLTVL.

This clone was detected only once. This chain uses TRBV5-6 with TRBJ2-7; D perhaps matches TRBD1 (5 bases). This CDR3 contains 14 residues. Germline V gene data show CDR1 as SGHDT and CDR2 as YYEEEE. V was cut by 3 bases and J by 2 bases, with 12 bases left in between. CDR3: CASSSPTATYEQYF. DNA of the CDR3: TGTGCCAGCAGCTCCCCGACAGCCACCTACGAGCAGTACTTC.

V and J are TRBV4-2 and TRBJ1-2; possible D gene TRBD1, 6 bases. The CDR3 length is 15 residues. In germline, CDR1 is LGHNA, CDR2 YNFKEQ. The germline V and J ends were trimmed by 3 bases and 2 bases, with 13 bases remaining between them. CDR3 in amino acids: CASSQLAGANYGYTF. For the CDR3, the DNA is TGTGCCAGCAGCCAGTTGGCAGGGGCGAACTATGGCTACACCTTC.

The chain uses TRBV28 and TRBJ2-1; TRBD2 matches 8 bases. This CDR3 spans 15 amino acids. The trim removed 6 bases at V and 1 base at J, leaving 5 bases unmatched. Germline CDR1 and CDR2: MDHEN and SYDVKM. The CDR3 sequence is CASSLLAASYNEQFF. As DNA, the CDR3 is TGTGCCAGCAGCCTACTAGCGGCTTCCTACAATGAGCAGTTCTTC.

V gene TRBV19 combines with J gene TRBJ2-5; no clear D. Germline values: CDR1 LNHDA, CDR2 SQIVND (reference sequence). Trimming removed 5 bases at V and 3 bases at J, with 13 bases between. CDR3 size: 14 residues. CDR3 residues: CASSLLSSEETQYF. For the CDR3, the DNA is TGTGCCAGTAGTTTACTTTCGTCCGAAGAGACCCAGTACTTC.

This clone was counted a single time. The rearrangement links TRBV14 to TRBJ1-1; D is possibly TRBD1 (5 bases). V lost 5 bases and J lost 5, with 15 bases in between. The germline V gene has CDR1 SGHDN and CDR2 FVKESK. The CDR3 consists of 14 residues. The CDR3 spells CASSTSMGRTEAFF. The CDR3 nucleotides are TGTGCCAGCAGCACCTCGATGGGGCGGACTGAAGCTTTCTTT.

Details on this clone: The same CDR3 also results from other DNA sequences found in this sample. The rearrangement uses TRBV5-1 and TRBJ1-1; 7 nucleotides align to TRBD1. The V gene end was trimmed by 4 bases and the J gene end by 1 base; junction bases not matched to a gene: 4. The CDR3 is 14 residues long. Germline values: CDR1 SGHRS, CDR2 YFSETQ. CDR3 DNA sequence: TGCGCCAGCAGCCCTCAGGGGGGGAACACTGAAGCTTTCTTT. Amino acids: CASSPQGGNTEAFF.

The J gene is TRBJ1-1, the V gene TRBV12-3 or TRBV12-4, with a tentative D call TRBD1 (6 bases). The ends were cut back, 6 bases at V and 9 bases at J, with 17 bases in the middle. CDR3 length: 13 residues. CDR3 bases: TGTGCCAGCAGCCCTAGAGGACAGCTAAAAGCTTTCTTT. It is translated as CASSPRGQLKAFF.

The genes are TRBV2 and TRBJ1-5, with a possible D match to TRBD1 (5 bases). The CDR3 runs 15 residues. Germline V gives CDR1 SNHLY, CDR2 FYNNEI. The V and J ends lost 4 bases and 1 base respectively, with 11 bases between them. The CDR3 here is CASSGGGTSNQPQHF. In DNA form, the CDR3 reads TGTGCCAGCAGTGGGGGCGGGACCAGCAATCAGCCCCAGCATTTT.

This chain uses TRBV5-5 with TRBJ2-3, with a possible D match to TRBD2 (6 bases). V lost 0 bases, J lost 3 bases, and 14 bases lay in between. The CDR3 is made up of 16 amino acids. Per germline, CDR1 SGHKS and CDR2 YYEKEE (reference sequence). Written as DNA, the CDR3 is TGTGCCAGCAGCTTGGGGTCCGGGGCGGGGACAGATACGCAGTATTTT. It specifies CASSLGSGAGTDTQYF.

The gene calls are TRBV5-4 and TRBJ2-2; the D is unclear. CDR3 length equals 13 residues. Germline CDR1 and CDR2: SGHNT and YYREEE (reference sequence). V lost 4 bases to trimming and J lost 6 bases, with 10 bases between them. CDR3 region: CASSRPGSGELFF. The CDR3 bases are TGTGCCAGCAGCCGTCCGGGTTCCGGGGAGCTGTTTTTT.

The rearrangement joins TRBV5-6 to TRBJ1-2; 8 bases are a match to TRBD1. Trimming took 0 bases from V and 3 from J; bases not matched to a gene: 4. CDR3 length: 15 amino acids. Germline values: CDR1 SGHDT, CDR2 YYEEEE. In nucleotides, the CDR3 is TGTGCCAGCAGCTTGGCCCCAGGGGGCTACTATGGCTACACCTTC. Translated, it gives CASSLAPGGYYGYTF.

The chain links TRBV7-2 to TRBJ2-7; possible D gene TRBD2, 5 bases. Germline V gene sequence: CDR1 SGHTA, CDR2 FQGNSA. Trimming removed 3 bases at V and 3 bases at J, with 12 bases between. This CDR3 is built from 14 residues. CDR3 nucleotide sequence: TGTGCCAGCAGCTTTGACTATATCGGCTACGAGCAGTACTTC. Protein sequence: CASSFDYIGYEQYF.

The gene calls are TRBV6-4 and TRBJ1-5; a possible D gene is TRBD1 (5 bases). This CDR3 spans 13 amino acids. V lost 6 bases, J lost 1 base, and 7 bases lay in between. Germline values: CDR1 MRHNA, CDR2 SNTAGT. Here the CDR3 reads CASSTGSNQPQHF. Here the CDR3 DNA reads TGTGCCAGCAGCACAGGAAGCAATCAGCCCCAGCATTTT.

V and J are TRBV9 and TRBJ1-2; 9 nucleotides align to TRBD1. Germline loops: CDR1 SGDLS, CDR2 YYNGEE. The CDR3 spans 16 residues. V was pared by 0 bases and J by 5 bases, with 8 bases of the junction left unmatched. The chain's CDR3 is CASSVGGDRDLYGYTF. Written as DNA, the CDR3 is TGTGCCAGCAGCGTAGGGGGGGACAGGGATCTGTATGGCTACACCTTC.

V gene TRBV3-1 (or the pseudogene TRBV3-2) combines with J gene TRBJ2-3; tentatively, D is TRBD2 (6 bases). V was cut by 4 bases and J by 0 bases, with 14 bases left in between. The germline gives CDR1 LGHDT, CDR2 YNNKEL (reference sequence). The CDR3 has 16 amino acids. The CDR3 region is CASSPSQGLSTDTQYF. CDR3 sequence (DNA): TGTGCCAGCAGCCCGAGCCAGGGACTTAGCACAGATACGCAGTATTTT.

The chain couples TRBV5-1 to TRBJ2-7; 8 nucleotides agree with TRBD1. Germline assignment: CDR1 SGHRS and CDR2 YFSETQ. There are 14 residues in the CDR3. J lost 6 bases, V lost 2 bases, and 7 bases had no gene match. The CDR3 protein is CASSFSDRGAEQYF. DNA for the CDR3: TGCGCCAGCAGCTTCTCTGACAGGGGAGCCGAGCAGTACTTC.